Only a few counts were recorded for the clone carrying this TCR beta chain. The data were taken from a study of tumor-infiltrating lymphocytes in oesophageal squamous cell carcinoma. TCRdb processed the PCR reads anew with MiXCR; each CDR3 protein has one entry. The table records about 12,000 distinct CDR3 sequences, 50% to 60% of them present only once. V dropped 0 bases and J dropped 9 bases, with 10 bases sitting between them. The CDR3 loop spans 13 amino acids. Per the germline V gene, CDR1 is SGDLS and CDR2 is YYNGEE. This receptor was taken from a female donor with esophageal squamous cell carcinoma. The rearrangement joins TRBV9 to TRBJ2-1; TRBD2 might be the D (5 bases). Material for sequencing was esophageal tumor tissue. This chain's CDR3 is CASSVGGPGEQFF. The CDR3 coding sequence is TGTGCCAGCAGCGTAGGAGGGCCGGGTGAGCAGTTCTTC.